This entry lists 19 T cell receptor beta chains sequenced from one sample in a study of neoadjuvant anti-PD-1 for oral cavity cancer. Time point described: after neoadjuvant nivolumab, at surgical resection. Profiled with immunoSEQ multiplex PCR; TCRdb holds only in-frame clones, not every one. The sample has over 60,000 clones, roughly 90% seen once; the top ten hold approximately 2.8%. Material: PBMCs, obtained after nivolumab (anti-PD-1) treatment. The receptors derive from a person between 40 and 80 years old with oral cavity squamous cell carcinoma.

The rearrangement links TRBV6-6 to TRBJ2-3, with TRBD2 matching 11 bases. The CDR3 has 15 residues. Germline assignment: CDR1 MNHNY and CDR2 SVGAGI (reference sequence). With V trimmed by 5 bases and J by 4 bases, 5 bases remained unmatched. This CDR3 reads CASSAGTSGSDTQYF. In DNA, the CDR3 is TGTGCCAGCAGTGCCGGGACTAGCGGTTCAGATACGCAGTATTTT.

This clone was detected only a few times. The CDR3 DNA reads TGTGCCAGCAGCCCCGGGGAGAACACTGAAGCTTTCTTT. Protein product: CASSPGENTEAFF. This chain connects TRBV4-2 to TRBJ1-1; D call uncertain. V was trimmed by 4 bases and J by 1 base, leaving 7 bases between them. Looked up from germline, CDR1 is LGHNA and CDR2 is YNFKEQ. The CDR3 extends over 13 amino acids.

This chain joins TRBV5-4 and TRBJ2-1; the D gene is possibly TRBD1 (5 bases). The CDR3 contains 12 residues. CDR1 SGHNT and CDR2 YYREEE come from the germline V gene (reference sequence). V lost 1 base and J 6 bases, leaving 5 bases between the germline ends. The CDR3: CASSLQGNEQFF. As DNA, the CDR3 is TGTGCCAGCAGCTTGCAGGGCAATGAGCAGTTCTTC.

This clone was found a few times. The chain has TRBV4-1 and TRBJ2-2, with D perhaps matching TRBD1 (5 bases). Trimming cost V 4 bases and J 1 base, with 10 bases left between them. Germline V gives CDR1 MGHRA, CDR2 YSYEKL. The CDR3 spans 15 residues. The CDR3 loop reads CASSPFQGNTGELFF. The CDR3 DNA sequence: TGCGCCAGCAGCCCTTTCCAGGGGAACACCGGGGAGCTGTTTTTT.

The chain has TRBV29-1 and TRBJ2-5, with D possibly being TRBD1 or TRBD2 (5 bases each). The CDR3 sequence is 13 residues long. The V gene's germline CDR1 is SQVTM and CDR2 ANQGSEA. The V gene lost 2 bases and the J gene lost 7 bases, with 14 bases spanning the gap. In DNA form, the CDR3 reads TGCAGCGTTGAATGGGACGGCCAGAGGACCCAGTACTTC. It is translated as CSVEWDGQRTQYF. The full variable domain, rest sourced from reference TRBV29-1 and TRBJ2-5, is SAVISQKPSRDICQRGTSLTIQCQVDSQVTMMFWYRQQPGQSLTLIATANQGSEATYESGFVIDKFPISRPNLTFSTLTVSNMSPEDSSIYLCSVEWDGQRTQYFGPGTRLLVL.

The chain is built from TRBV5-1 and TRBJ1-1; D is ambiguous. The CDR3 consists of 17 residues. Per the germline V gene, CDR1 is SGHRS and CDR2 is YFSETQ. With 0 bases removed from V and 1 base from J, the gap between germline ends came to 16 bases. The CDR3 nucleotides read TGCGCCAGCAGCTTGGTAGGTTCCGCGGGAGGGAACACTGAAGCTTTCTTT. Protein product: CASSLVGSAGGNTEAFF.

The V gene is TRBV11-3, the J gene TRBJ2-1; D not certain. Looked up from germline, CDR1 is SGHNT and CDR2 is YENEEA. V shed 4 bases and J shed 4 bases, with 11 bases lying between them. The CDR3 is 14 amino acids. The CDR3 nucleotides read TGTGCCAGCAGCTCCACAAGCAGATACAATGAGCAGTTCTTC. Encoded protein: CASSSTSRYNEQFF.

This sequence joins TRBV7-3 and TRBJ2-5; unclear D gene. Trimming pared 2 bases from V and 4 bases from J, leaving 11 bases between. Germline V gene lookup returns CDR1 SGHTA and CDR2 FQGTGA. This CDR3 has 14 residues. The DNA for the CDR3 is TGTGCCAGCAGCTTAGGGCCCAAAGGAGAGACCCAGTACTTC. This sequence encodes CASSLGPKGETQYF.

V gene TRBV11-2 combines with J gene TRBJ2-7; 8 bases map to TRBD1. Looked up from germline, CDR1 is SGHAT and CDR2 is FQNNGV. The junction had 3 bases not matched to a gene; V was cut back by 4 bases and J by 1 base. The CDR3 has 14 amino acids. Written as DNA, the CDR3 is TGTGCCAGCAGCTCCACAGGGGGATCCTACGAGCAGTACTTC. Its translation is CASSSTGGSYEQYF. Full variable domain (rest looked up from reference TRBV11-2 and TRBJ2-7): EAGVAQSPRYKIIEKRQSVAFWCNPISGHATLYWYQQILGQGPKLLIQFQNNGVVDDSQLPKDRFSAERLKGVDSTLKIQPAKLEDSAVYLCASSSTGGSYEQYFGPGTRLTVT.

V gene TRBV7-2 combines with J gene TRBJ2-3, with 7 bases that match TRBD2. The CDR3 length is 14 residues. V lost 2 bases, J lost 2 bases, and 1 base stayed unmatched. The V gene's germline CDR1 is SGHTA and CDR2 FQGNSA. The CDR3 nucleotides read TGTGCCAGCAGCTTAACTAGCGTCACAGATACGCAGTATTTT. This translates into CASSLTSVTDTQYF.

The chain is built from TRBV5-1 and TRBJ2-1; 7 nucleotides align to TRBD1. CDR3 length: 15 amino acids. After removal of 5 bases from V and 4 bases from J, the junction contained 9 bases not matched to a gene. Germline V gene data show CDR1 as SGHRS and CDR2 as YFSETQ. The CDR3: CASSIRGPYYNEQFF. The CDR3 DNA sequence: TGCGCCAGCAGTATTAGGGGGCCATATTACAATGAGCAGTTCTTC.

The genes are TRBV7-9 and TRBJ1-1; TRBD1 might be the D (6 bases). The CDR3 runs 13 residues. The V gene lost 5 bases and the J gene lost 3 bases, with 10 bases spanning the gap. Germline CDR1 SEHNR, CDR2 FQNEAQ (reference sequence). The CDR3 nucleotides are TGTGCCAGCAGCCAAGGGGGGGACACTGAAGCTTTCTTT. It yields the protein CASSQGGDTEAFF.

The CDR3 coding sequence is TGTGCCAGCAGTGAAACTAGCGTGGGGGGGCCGGAGACCCAGTACTTC. Its translation: CASSETSVGGPETQYF. The chain joins TRBV6-1 to TRBJ2-5; tentatively, D is TRBD2 (7 bases). Germline V lookup: CDR1 MNHNS, CDR2 SASEGT. The CDR3 spans 16 residues. Trimming stripped 2 bases from V and 5 bases from J, with 18 bases between.

This clone is a singleton in its sample. The V and J genes are TRBV9 and TRBJ1-1, with 8 positions matching TRBD1. This CDR3 is 12 amino acids long. Unmatched junction bases numbered 4, after V lost 3 bases and J lost 9 bases. Looked up from germline, CDR1 is SGDLS and CDR2 is YYNGEE. In DNA, the CDR3 is TGTGCCAGCAGCGGACACAGGGGGAAAGCTTTCTTT. The encoded protein is CASSGHRGKAFF.

The J gene is TRBJ1-2, the V gene TRBV19; D might be TRBD1 (6 bases). The V end lost 6 bases, the J end lost 2 bases, and 10 bases lay between the germline ends. This CDR3 region has 13 residues. The germline V gene encodes CDR1 LNHDA and CDR2 SQIVND (reference sequence). The CDR3 spells CASRKDRNYGYTF. CDR3 nucleotide sequence: TGTGCCAGTAGGAAGGACAGAAACTATGGCTACACCTTC.

V is TRBV10-2 and J is TRBJ1-1; 7 nucleotides agree with TRBD1. V lost 5 bases and J lost 5; bases outside the gene matches: 11. Germline V gene sequence: CDR1 WSHSY, CDR2 SAAADI. The CDR3 runs to 15 residues. Here the CDR3 DNA reads TGCGCCAGCAGTCCAGACCCGACAGGGCGGACTGAAGCTTTCTTT. It is translated as CASSPDPTGRTEAFF.

The chain carries TRBV30 and TRBJ1-6; TRBD1 agrees at 9 bases. This CDR3 has 14 amino acids. Germline V gene lookup returns CDR1 GTSNPN and CDR2 SVGIG (reference sequence). Germline trimming cut 6 bases from V and 10 bases from J; bases unmatched to any gene: 10. CDR3 in amino acids: CACLDRQGGSPLHF. In nucleotides, the CDR3 is TGTGCCTGCCTGGATAGACAGGGGGGCTCACCCCTCCACTTT.

Written as DNA, the CDR3 is TGCAGCGTTCCTATGGCAGGGGGCGACGCGGGCGAGCAGTACTTC. Translating it yields CSVPMAGGDAGEQYF. V and J are TRBV29-1 and TRBJ2-7, with TRBD1 matching over 8 bases. Germline lookup yields CDR1 SQVTM and CDR2 ANQGSEA. V lost 5 bases to trimming and J lost 6 bases; unmatched junction nucleotides: 15. The CDR3 contains 15 residues.

The chain has TRBV6-6 and TRBJ2-7; no clear D. The CDR3 sequence is 12 residues long. Germline V gene sequence: CDR1 MNHNY, CDR2 SVGAGI (reference sequence). V lost 6 bases and J 6 bases, leaving 12 bases between the germline ends. CDR3 nucleotide sequence: TGTGCCAGCAGCCCCAGTGGGATCGAGCAGTACTTC. Translated: CASSPSGIEQYF.